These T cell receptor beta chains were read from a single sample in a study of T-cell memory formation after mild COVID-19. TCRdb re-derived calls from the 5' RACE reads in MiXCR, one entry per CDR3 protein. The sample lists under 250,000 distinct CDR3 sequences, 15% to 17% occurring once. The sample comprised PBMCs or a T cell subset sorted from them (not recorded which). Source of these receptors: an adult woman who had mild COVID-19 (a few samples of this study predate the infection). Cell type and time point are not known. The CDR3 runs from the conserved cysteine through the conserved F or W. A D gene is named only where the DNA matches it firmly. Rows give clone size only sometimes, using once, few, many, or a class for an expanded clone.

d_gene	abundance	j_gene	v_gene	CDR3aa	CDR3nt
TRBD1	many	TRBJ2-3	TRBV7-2	CASSPNRLGQGQSDTQYF	TGTGCCAGCAGCCCTAACCGGTTAGGACAGGGGCAGTCTGATACGCAGTATTTT
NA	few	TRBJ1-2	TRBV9	CASSVGGGDYGYTF	TGTGCCAGCAGCGTAGGGGGAGGCGACTATGGCTACACCTTC
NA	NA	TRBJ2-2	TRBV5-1	CASSPGIGNTGELFF	TGCGCCAGCAGCCCCGGTATAGGCAACACCGGGGAGCTGTTTTTT
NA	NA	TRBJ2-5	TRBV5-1	CASSLNHQETQYF	TGCGCCAGCAGCTTGAATCACCAAGAGACCCAGTACTTC
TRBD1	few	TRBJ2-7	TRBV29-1	CSVEVGQGPSYEQYF	TGCAGCGTTGAAGTGGGACAGGGGCCTTCCTACGAGCAGTACTTC
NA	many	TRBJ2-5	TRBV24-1	CATSDWVTGTVKTQYF	TGTGCCACCAGTGATTGGGTTACCGGGACCGTGAAGACCCAGTACTTC
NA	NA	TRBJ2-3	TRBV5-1	CASSLGQMSTDTQYF	TGCGCCAGCAGCTTGGGGCAGATGAGCACAGATACGCAGTATTTT
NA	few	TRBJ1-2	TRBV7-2	CASSQPLRGYTF	TGTGCCAGCAGCCAGCCCCTAAGGGGCTACACCTTC
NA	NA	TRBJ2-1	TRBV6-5	CASGPSWGHEQFF	TGTGCCAGTGGCCCTAGCTGGGGACATGAGCAGTTCTTC
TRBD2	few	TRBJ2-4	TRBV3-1	CASSQDRTSGRRHIQYF	TGTGCCAGCAGCCAAGATAGGACTAGCGGGAGACGGCACATTCAGTACTTC
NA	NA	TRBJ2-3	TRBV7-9	CASSLKARQGTQYF	TGTGCCAGCAGCTTAAAGGCTAGACAAGGGACGCAGTATTTT
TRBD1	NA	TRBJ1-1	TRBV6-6	CASSYTGENTEAFF	TGTGCCAGCAGTTACACAGGGGAGAACACTGAAGCTTTCTTT
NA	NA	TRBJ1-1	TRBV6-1	CASSESYNHINTEAFF	TGTGCCAGCAGTGAATCCTACAACCATATAAACACTGAAGCTTTCTTT
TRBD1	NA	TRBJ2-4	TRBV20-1	CSAGDRGGSYIQYF	TGCAGTGCTGGGGACAGGGGGGGAAGTTACATTCAGTACTTC
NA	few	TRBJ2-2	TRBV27	CASPRRGAGELFF	TGTGCCAGCCCTAGGAGGGGGGCCGGGGAGCTGTTTTTT
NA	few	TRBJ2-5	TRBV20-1	CSASIVETQYF	TGCAGTGCTAGTATTGTTGAGACCCAGTACTTC
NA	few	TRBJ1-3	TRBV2	CASSTRGNTIYF	TGTGCCAGCAGCACGCGGGGGAACACCATATATTTT
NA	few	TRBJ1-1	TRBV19	CASGTLHMNTEAFF	TGTGCCAGTGGGACTCTTCACATGAACACTGAAGCTTTCTTT
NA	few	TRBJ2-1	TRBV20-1	CSPRGLGQRYNEQFF	TGCAGTCCCCGAGGGTTGGGACAACGCTACAATGAGCAGTTCTTC
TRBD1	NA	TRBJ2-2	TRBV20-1	CSARTGFLNTGELFF	TGCAGTGCCCGGACAGGGTTCTTGAACACCGGGGAGCTGTTTTTT
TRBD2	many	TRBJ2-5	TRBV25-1	CASSESGTSGQETQYF	TGTGCCAGCAGTGAATCCGGGACTAGCGGCCAAGAGACCCAGTACTTC
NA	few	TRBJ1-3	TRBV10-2	CASSEEFSSGNTIYF	TGCGCCAGCAGTGAGGAGTTCTCCTCTGGAAACACCATATATTTT
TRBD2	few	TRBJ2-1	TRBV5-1	CASSFDPAGGAYNEQFF	TGCGCCAGCAGCTTTGACCCAGCGGGGGGCGCTTACAATGAGCAGTTCTTC
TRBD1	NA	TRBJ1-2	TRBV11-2	CASSVPGTGGYGYTF	TGTGCCAGCAGCGTTCCCGGGACAGGGGGTTATGGCTACACCTTC
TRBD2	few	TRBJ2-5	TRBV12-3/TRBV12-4	CASSRTSGMVTQYF	TGTGCCAGCAGTCGGACTAGCGGGATGGTGACCCAGTACTTC
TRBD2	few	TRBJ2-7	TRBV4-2	CASSQEAGGRFSYEQYF	TGTGCCAGCAGCCAAGAGGCTGGCGGGAGATTTTCCTACGAGCAGTACTTC
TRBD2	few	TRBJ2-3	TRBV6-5	CASSPRGVAGITDTQYF	TGTGCCAGCAGTCCCCGCGGGGTAGCGGGGATCACAGATACGCAGTATTTT
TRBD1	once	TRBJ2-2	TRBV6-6	CASSYSGTGIAGELFF	TGTGCCAGCAGTTACTCCGGGACAGGGATCGCCGGGGAGCTGTTTTTT
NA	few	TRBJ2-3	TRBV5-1	CASSLPDLTDTQYF	TGCGCCAGCAGCTTACCTGACCTCACAGATACGCAGTATTTT